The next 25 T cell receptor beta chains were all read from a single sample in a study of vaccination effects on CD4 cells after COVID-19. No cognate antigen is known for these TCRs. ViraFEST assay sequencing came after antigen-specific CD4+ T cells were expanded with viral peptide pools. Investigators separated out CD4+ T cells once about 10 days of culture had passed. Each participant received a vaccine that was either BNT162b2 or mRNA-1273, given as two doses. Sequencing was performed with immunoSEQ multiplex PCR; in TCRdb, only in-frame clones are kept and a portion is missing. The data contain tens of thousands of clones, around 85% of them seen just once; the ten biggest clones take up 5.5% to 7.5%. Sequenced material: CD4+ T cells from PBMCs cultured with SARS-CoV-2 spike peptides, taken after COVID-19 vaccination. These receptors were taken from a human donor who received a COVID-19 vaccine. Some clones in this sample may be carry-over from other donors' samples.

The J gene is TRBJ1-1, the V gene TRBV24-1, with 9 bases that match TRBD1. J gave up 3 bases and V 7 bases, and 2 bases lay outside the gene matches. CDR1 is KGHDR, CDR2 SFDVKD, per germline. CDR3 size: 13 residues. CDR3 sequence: CATRRDRDTEAFF. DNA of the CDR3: TGTGCCACCAGAAGGGACAGGGACACTGAAGCTTTCTTT.

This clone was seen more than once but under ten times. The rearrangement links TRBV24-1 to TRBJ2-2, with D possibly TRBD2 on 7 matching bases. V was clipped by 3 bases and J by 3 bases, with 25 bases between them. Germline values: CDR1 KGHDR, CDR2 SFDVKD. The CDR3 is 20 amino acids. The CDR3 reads CATSDSASREGGPYTGELFF. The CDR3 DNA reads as TGTGCCACCAGTGATAGCGCATCCCGAGAGGGGGGGCCTTACACCGGGGAGCTGTTTTTT.

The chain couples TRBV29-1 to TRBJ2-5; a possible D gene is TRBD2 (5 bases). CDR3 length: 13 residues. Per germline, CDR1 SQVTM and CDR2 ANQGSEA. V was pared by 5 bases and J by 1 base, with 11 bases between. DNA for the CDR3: TGCAGCGTTCCGACACTAGGCCAAGAGACCCAGTACTTC. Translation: CSVPTLGQETQYF.

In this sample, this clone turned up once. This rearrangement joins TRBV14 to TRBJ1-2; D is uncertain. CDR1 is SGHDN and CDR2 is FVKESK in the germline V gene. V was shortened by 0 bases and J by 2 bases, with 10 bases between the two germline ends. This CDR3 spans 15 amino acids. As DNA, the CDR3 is TGTGCCAGCAGCCAAGATCCGTTCTCAAACTATGGCTACACCTTC. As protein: CASSQDPFSNYGYTF.

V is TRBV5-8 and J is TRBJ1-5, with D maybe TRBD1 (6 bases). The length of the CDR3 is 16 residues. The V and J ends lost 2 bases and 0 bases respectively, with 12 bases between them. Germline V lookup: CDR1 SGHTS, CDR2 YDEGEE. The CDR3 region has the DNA TGTGCCAGCAGCTTTGAACAGGGTCATAGCAATCAGCCCCAGCATTTT. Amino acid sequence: CASSFEQGHSNQPQHF.

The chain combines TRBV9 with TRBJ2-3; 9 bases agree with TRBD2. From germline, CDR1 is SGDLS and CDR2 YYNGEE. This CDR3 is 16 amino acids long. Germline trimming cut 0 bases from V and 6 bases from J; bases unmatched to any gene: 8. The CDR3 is CASSVATLAGLDTQYF. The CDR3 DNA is TGTGCCAGCAGCGTAGCGACACTAGCGGGCCTTGATACGCAGTATTTT.

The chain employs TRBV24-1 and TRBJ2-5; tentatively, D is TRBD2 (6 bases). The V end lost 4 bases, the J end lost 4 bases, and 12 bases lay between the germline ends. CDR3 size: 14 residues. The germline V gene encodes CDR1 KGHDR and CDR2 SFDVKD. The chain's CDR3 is CATSDPGGAETQYF. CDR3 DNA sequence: TGTGCCACCAGTGACCCTGGCGGGGCAGAGACCCAGTACTTC.

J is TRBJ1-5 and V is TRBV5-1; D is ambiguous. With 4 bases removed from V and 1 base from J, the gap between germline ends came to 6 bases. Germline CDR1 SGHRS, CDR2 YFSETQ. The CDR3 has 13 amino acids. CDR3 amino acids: CASSIHSNQPQHF. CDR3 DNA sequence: TGCGCCAGCAGCATACACAGCAATCAGCCCCAGCATTTT.

CDR3 region: CAWIGGLNTGNTIYF. The CDR3 DNA reads TGTGCCTGGATCGGGGGCCTTAACACTGGAAACACCATATATTTT. The chain links TRBV30 to TRBJ1-3; D is possibly TRBD1 (6 bases). Trimming took 4 bases from V and 2 from J, leaving 15 bases between them. This CDR3 comprises 15 residues. Germline CDR1 reads GTSNPN; CDR2 reads SVGIG (reference sequence).

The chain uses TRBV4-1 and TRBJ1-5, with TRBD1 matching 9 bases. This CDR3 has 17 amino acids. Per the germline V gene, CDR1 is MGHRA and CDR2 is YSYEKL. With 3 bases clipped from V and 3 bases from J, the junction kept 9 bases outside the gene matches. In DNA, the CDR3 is TGCGCCAGCAGCCACCATTACCGGGACAGGGCCAATCAGCCCCAGCATTTT. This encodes CASSHHYRDRANQPQHF.

The DNA for the CDR3 is TGTGCCAGCAGCTTGGGCGGGGTTTCAGGAGATACGCAGTATTTT. It codes for CASSLGGVSGDTQYF. The chain links TRBV5-4 to TRBJ2-3; a weak D match, TRBD2 (6 bases). Germline CDR1 and CDR2: SGHNT and YYREEE (reference sequence). The CDR3 has 15 residues. Trimming left V 0 bases short and J 5 bases short, with 13 bases between. The entire variable domain, with the rest obtained from reference TRBV5-4 and TRBJ2-3, is as follows: ETGVTQSPTHLIKTRGQQVTLRCSSQSGHNTVSWYQQALGQGPQFIFQYYREEENGRGNFPPRFSGLQFPNYSSELNVNALELDDSALYLCASSLGGVSGDTQYFGPGTRLTVL.

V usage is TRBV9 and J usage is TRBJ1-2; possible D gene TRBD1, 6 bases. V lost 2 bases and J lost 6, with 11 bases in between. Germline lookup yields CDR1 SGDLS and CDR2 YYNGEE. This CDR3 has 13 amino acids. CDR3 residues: CASSVPGADGYTF. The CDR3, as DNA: TGTGCCAGCAGCGTTCCGGGGGCGGATGGCTACACCTTC.

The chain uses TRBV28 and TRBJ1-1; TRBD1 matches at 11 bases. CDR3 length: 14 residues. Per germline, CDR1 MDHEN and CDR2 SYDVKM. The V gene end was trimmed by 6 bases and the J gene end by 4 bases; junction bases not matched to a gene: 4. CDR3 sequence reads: CASSPGTGGTEAFF. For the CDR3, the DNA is TGTGCCAGCAGCCCCGGGACAGGGGGCACTGAAGCTTTCTTT. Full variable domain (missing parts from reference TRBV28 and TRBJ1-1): DVKVTQSSRYLVKRTGEKVFLECVQDMDHENMFWYRQDPGLGLRLIYFSYDVKMKEKGDIPEGYSVSREKKERFSLILESASTNQTSMYLCASSPGTGGTEAFFGQGTRLTVV.

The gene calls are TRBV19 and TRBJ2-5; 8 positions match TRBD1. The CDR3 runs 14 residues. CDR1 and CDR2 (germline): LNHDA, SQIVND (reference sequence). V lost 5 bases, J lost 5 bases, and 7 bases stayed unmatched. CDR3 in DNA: TGTGCCAGTAGTTCAGGGGGCGCAGGGGAGACCCAGTACTTC. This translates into CASSSGGAGETQYF.

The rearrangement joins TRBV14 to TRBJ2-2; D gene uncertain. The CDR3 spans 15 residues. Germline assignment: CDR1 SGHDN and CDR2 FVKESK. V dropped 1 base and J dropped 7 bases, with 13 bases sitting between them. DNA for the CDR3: TGTGCCAGCAGCCAAGTATCGGTCGATGGCGGGGAGCTGTTTTTT. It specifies CASSQVSVDGGELFF.

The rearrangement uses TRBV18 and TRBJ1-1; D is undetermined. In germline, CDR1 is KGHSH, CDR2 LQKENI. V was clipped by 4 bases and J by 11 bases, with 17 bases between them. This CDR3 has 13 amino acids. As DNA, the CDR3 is TGTGCCAGCTCACGGAGTGAGGATGAGCGGGCTTTCTTT. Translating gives CASSRSEDERAFF.

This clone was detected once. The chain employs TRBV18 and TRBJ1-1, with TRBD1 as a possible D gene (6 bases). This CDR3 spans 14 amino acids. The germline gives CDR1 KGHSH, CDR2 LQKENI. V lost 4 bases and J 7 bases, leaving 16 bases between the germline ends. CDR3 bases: TGTGCCAGCTCACGCGACAGGCAACCCATTGAAGCTTTCTTT. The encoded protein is CASSRDRQPIEAFF.

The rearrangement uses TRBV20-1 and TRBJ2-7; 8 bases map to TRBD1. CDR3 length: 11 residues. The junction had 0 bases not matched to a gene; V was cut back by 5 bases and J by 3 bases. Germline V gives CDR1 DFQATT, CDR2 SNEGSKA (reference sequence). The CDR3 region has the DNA TGCAGTGCTGACAGGGGCTACGAGCAGTACTTC. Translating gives CSADRGYEQYF.

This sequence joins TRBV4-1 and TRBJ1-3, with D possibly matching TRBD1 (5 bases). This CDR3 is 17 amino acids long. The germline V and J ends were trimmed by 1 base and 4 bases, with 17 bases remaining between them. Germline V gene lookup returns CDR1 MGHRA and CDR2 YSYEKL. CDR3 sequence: CASSQGQGYSRGNTIYF. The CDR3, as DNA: TGCGCCAGCAGCCAAGGTCAGGGTTATAGTAGAGGAAACACCATATATTTT.

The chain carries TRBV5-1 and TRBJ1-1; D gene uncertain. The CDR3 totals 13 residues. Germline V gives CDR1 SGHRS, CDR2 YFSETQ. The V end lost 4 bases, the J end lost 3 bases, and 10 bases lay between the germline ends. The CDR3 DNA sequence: TGCGCCAGCAGCAACTTTGGGGACACTGAAGCTTTCTTT. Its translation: CASSNFGDTEAFF.

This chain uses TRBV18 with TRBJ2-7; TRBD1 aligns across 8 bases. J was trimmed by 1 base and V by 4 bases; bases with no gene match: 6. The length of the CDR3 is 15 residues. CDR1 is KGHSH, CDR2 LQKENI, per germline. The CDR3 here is CASSLTGEVSYEQYV. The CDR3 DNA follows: TGTGCCAGCTCACTGACAGGGGAAGTTTCCTACGAGCAGTACGTC.

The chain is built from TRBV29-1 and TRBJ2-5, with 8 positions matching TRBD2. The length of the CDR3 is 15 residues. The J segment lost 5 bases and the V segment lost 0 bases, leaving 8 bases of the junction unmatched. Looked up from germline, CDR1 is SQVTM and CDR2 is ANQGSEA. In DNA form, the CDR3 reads TGCAGCGTTGAAGATCTTGGTAGCGGGGATGAGACCCAGTACTTC. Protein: CSVEDLGSGDETQYF.

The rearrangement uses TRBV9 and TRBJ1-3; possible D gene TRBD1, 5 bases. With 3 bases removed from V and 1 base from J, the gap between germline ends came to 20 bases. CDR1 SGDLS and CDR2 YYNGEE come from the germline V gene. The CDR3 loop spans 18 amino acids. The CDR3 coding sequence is TGTGCCAGCAGCGAGGGGCCAGTCGCAAGAGATTCTGGAAACACCATATATTTT. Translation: CASSEGPVARDSGNTIYF. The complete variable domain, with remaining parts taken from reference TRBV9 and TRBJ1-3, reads DSGVTQTPKHLITATGQRVTLRCSPRSGDLSVYWYQQSLDQGLQFLIQYYNGEERAKGNILERFSAQQFPDLHSELNLSSLELGDSALYFCASSEGPVARDSGNTIYFGEGSWLTVV.

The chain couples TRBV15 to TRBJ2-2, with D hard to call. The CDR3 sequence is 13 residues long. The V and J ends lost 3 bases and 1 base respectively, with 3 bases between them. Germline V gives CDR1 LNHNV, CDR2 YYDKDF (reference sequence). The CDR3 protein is CATSSLNTGELFF. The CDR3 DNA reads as TGTGCCACCAGCAGCCTGAACACCGGGGAGCTGTTTTTT.

The CDR3 region is CASSYSTGAGVTQYF. CDR3 nucleotide sequence: TGTGCCAGCAGTTACTCGACAGGCGCTGGGGTTACGCAGTATTTT. This chain joins TRBV6-5 and TRBJ2-3, with D possibly being TRBD1 (6 bases). The V gene lost 0 bases and the J gene lost 8 bases, with 15 bases spanning the gap. CDR1 and CDR2 (germline): MNHEY, SVGAGI. This CDR3 has 15 amino acids.